Listed here are 32 T cell receptor beta chains from one sample, sequenced in a study of blood T cell repertoires in COVID-19. TCRdb keeps only in-frame clones here, not all; method: immunoSEQ multiplex PCR. The repertoire holds roughly 98,000 clones, with 80% to 95% as singletons. The sample taken for sequencing was peripheral blood. These receptors were collected from a woman aged 60-75 years with active COVID-19.

V is TRBV7-9 and J is TRBJ1-6; D remains unclear. V was trimmed by 5 bases and J by 7 bases, leaving 6 bases between them. The germline V gene has CDR1 SEHNR and CDR2 FQNEAQ (reference sequence). The CDR3 is 12 amino acids. The CDR3 bases are TGTGCCAGCAGCCTCGCGAATTCACCCCTCCACTTT. It yields the protein CASSLANSPLHF.

The rearrangement joins TRBV3-1 (or the pseudogene TRBV3-2) to TRBJ1-3; D gene uncertain. This CDR3 comprises 17 residues. Germline V gives CDR1 LGHDT, CDR2 YNNKEL (reference sequence). V lost 0 bases and J 4 bases, leaving 16 bases between the germline ends. The CDR3 sequence is CASSQDVGVLSGNTIYF. The CDR3 DNA follows: TGTGCCAGCAGCCAAGATGTCGGCGTACTAAGCGGAAACACCATATATTTT.

The chain uses TRBV18 and TRBJ1-1, with 8 bases fitting TRBD1. V trimming: 4 bases; J trimming: 10 bases; junction bases outside the gene matches: 8. The CDR3 covers 13 residues. Germline CDR1 is KGHSH and CDR2 is LQKENI. The CDR3 is CASSLGQGDGAFF. In nucleotides, the CDR3 is TGTGCCAGCTCACTTGGACAGGGTGATGGAGCTTTCTTT.

The V and J genes are TRBV19 and TRBJ1-3; D unclear. This CDR3 is built from 19 residues. The V gene lost 3 bases and the J gene lost 2 bases, with 23 bases spanning the gap. Germline CDR1 is LNHDA and CDR2 is SQIVND (reference sequence). CDR3 sequence: CASSMSTSDIGAAGNTIYF. The DNA for the CDR3 is TGTGCCAGTAGTATGTCAACATCCGACATTGGCGCTGCTGGAAACACCATATATTTT.

V and J are TRBV3-1 (or the pseudogene TRBV3-2) and TRBJ2-7; 8 bases align to TRBD2. The CDR3 has 15 amino acids. The V and J ends lost 0 bases and 6 bases, in that order; junction bases with no gene match: 7. In germline, CDR1 is LGHDT, CDR2 YNNKEL (reference sequence). The CDR3 DNA reads as TGTGCCAGCAGCCAAGATATTGGACTAGCAGGCGAGCAGTACTTC. Translation gives CASSQDIGLAGEQYF.

The CDR3 DNA is TGTGCCAGCGGTTCATTTACAGGGGTCACTGGGGCCAACGTCCTGACTTTC. Translating gives CASGSFTGVTGANVLTF. The chain has TRBV28 and TRBJ2-6; TRBD1 aligns across 7 bases. The CDR3 extends over 17 amino acids. Germline assignment: CDR1 MDHEN and CDR2 SYDVKM. With 8 bases clipped from V and 2 bases from J, the junction kept 12 bases outside the gene matches. Combining the CDR3 with reference TRBV28 and TRBJ2-6 gives the whole variable domain DVKVTQSSRYLVKRTGEKVFLECVQDMDHENMFWYRQDPGLGLRLIYFSYDVKMKEKGDIPEGYSVSREKKERFSLILESASTNQTSMYLCASGSFTGVTGANVLTFGAGSRLTVL.

This chain uses TRBV6-5 with TRBJ2-7; TRBD1 agrees at 8 bases. Germline lookup yields CDR1 MNHEY and CDR2 SVGAGI. There are 15 residues in the CDR3. V gave up 2 bases and J gave up 5 bases; unmatched junction bases: 8. The CDR3 region has the DNA TGTGCCAGCAGTTACCCCGGACAGGGAGTGAACGAGCAGTACTTC. This gives the protein CASSYPGQGVNEQYF.

The chain uses TRBV2 and TRBJ1-5; 7 bases align to TRBD1. Germline lookup yields CDR1 SNHLY and CDR2 FYNNEI. The CDR3 is 15 amino acids. The ends lost 1 base at V and 7 bases at J; junction bases unmatched: 7. The CDR3 loop is CASSEGQGDGQPQHF. In DNA, the CDR3 is TGTGCCAGCAGTGAAGGCCAGGGGGACGGGCAGCCCCAGCATTTT.

This chain links TRBV6-2 or TRBV6-3 with TRBJ1-2, with D perhaps matching TRBD1 (6 bases). The CDR3 runs to 17 residues. The ends were cut back, 1 base at V and 4 bases at J, with 19 bases in the middle. Per germline, CDR1 MNHEY and CDR2 SVGEGT. CDR3 protein: CASSYLAGASWSYGYTF. The CDR3 nucleotides are TGTGCCAGCAGTTACTTGGCAGGGGCCAGCTGGAGCTATGGCTACACCTTC.

The rearrangement links TRBV11-3 to TRBJ2-1; a weak D match, TRBD1 (5 bases). V was trimmed by 8 bases and J by 4 bases, leaving 15 bases between them. CDR1 is SGHNT, CDR2 YENEEA, per germline. The length of the CDR3 is 14 residues. The CDR3 DNA reads TGTGCCAGCTCGCGCCAGGGAATTTACAATGAGCAGTTCTTC. Its translation: CASSRQGIYNEQFF.

The rearrangement joins TRBV24-1 to TRBJ1-2; 9 bases agree with TRBD1. There are 15 residues in the CDR3. CDR1 and CDR2 (germline): KGHDR, SFDVKD. Trimming took 4 bases from V and 8 from J; bases not matched to a gene: 10. The DNA for the CDR3 is TGTGCCACCAGTGACCACGGACAGGGGAGTGGAGGCTACACCTTC. Translated, it gives CATSDHGQGSGGYTF.

This chain links TRBV7-8 with TRBJ2-2; tentative D call: TRBD2 (6 bases). The CDR3 extends over 17 amino acids. Trimming left V 2 bases short and J 1 base short, with 14 bases between. The germline V gene encodes CDR1 SGHVS and CDR2 FQNEAQ. Written as DNA, the CDR3 is TGTGCCAGCAGCTTAAAGCGGCGCGGGGTGAACACCGGGGAGCTGTTTTTT. It encodes CASSLKRRGVNTGELFF.

The chain has TRBV5-4 and TRBJ2-7; D remains ambiguous. This CDR3 comprises 13 residues. Germline V gene sequence: CDR1 SGHNT, CDR2 YYREEE (reference sequence). V shed 4 bases and J shed 2 bases, with 10 bases lying between them. The CDR3 DNA is TGTGCCAGCAGCGCCGCAGATGCCTACGAGCAGTACTTC. It encodes CASSAADAYEQYF.

The chain combines TRBV2 with TRBJ2-7; weak D call: TRBD2 (5 bases). With 7 bases removed from V and 6 bases from J, the gap between germline ends came to 22 bases. Germline CDR1 reads SNHLY; CDR2 reads FYNNEI. This CDR3 has 15 residues. CDR3 DNA: TGTGCCAGCATGGAGAATTCGGGAACTGTCTCCGAGCAGTACTTC. As protein: CASMENSGTVSEQYF.

J is TRBJ2-2 and V is TRBV12-3 or TRBV12-4; the D gene is possibly TRBD2 (5 bases). The CDR3 has 13 amino acids. Deletions cut 3 bases from V and 7 bases from J, with 9 bases between. This CDR3 reads CASSFRGIGELFF. Here the CDR3 DNA reads TGTGCCAGCAGTTTTAGAGGGATCGGGGAGCTGTTTTTT.

This chain uses TRBV4-1 with TRBJ1-2, with D tentatively TRBD1 (6 bases). CDR3 size: 16 residues. The V gene lost 1 base and the J gene lost 4 bases, with 16 bases spanning the gap. The germline V gene encodes CDR1 MGHRA and CDR2 YSYEKL. The CDR3 reads CASSQAAQQGGYGYTF. The DNA for the CDR3 is TGCGCCAGCAGCCAAGCCGCCCAACAGGGTGGCTATGGCTACACCTTC.

This chain links TRBV4-3 with TRBJ2-3; TRBD2 is a possible D gene (6 bases). Trimming took off 0 bases at V and 4 bases at J, with 17 bases between the two ends. Looked up from germline, CDR1 is LGHNA and CDR2 is YSLEER. This CDR3 spans 17 amino acids. CDR3 residues: CASSQDAGGITADTQYF. The CDR3 DNA reads TGCGCCAGCAGCCAAGATGCGGGCGGGATAACGGCAGATACGCAGTATTTT.

The rearrangement joins TRBV7-9 to TRBJ1-1; D remains ambiguous. Germline V lookup: CDR1 SEHNR, CDR2 FQNEAQ (reference sequence). V lost 1 base to trimming and J lost 3 bases, with 9 bases between them. This CDR3 contains 14 residues. The DNA of the CDR3 is TGTGCCAGCAGCTTAGGCTTAAGCCACACTGAAGCTTTCTTT. Amino acids: CASSLGLSHTEAFF.

The rearrangement links TRBV15 to TRBJ2-1; the D is unclear. The V gene lost 1 base and the J gene lost 4 bases, with 8 bases spanning the gap. The CDR3 covers 14 residues. Looked up from germline, CDR1 is LNHNV and CDR2 is YYDKDF (reference sequence). The CDR3 spells CATSRVELYNEQFF. CDR3 DNA sequence: TGTGCCACCAGCAGAGTCGAACTTTACAATGAGCAGTTCTTC.

The chain is built from TRBV7-2 and TRBJ2-4; weak D call: TRBD1 (6 bases). The CDR3 is 18 residues long. The V gene lost 1 base and the J gene lost 0 bases, with 16 bases spanning the gap. Germline assignment: CDR1 SGHTA and CDR2 FQGNSA. CDR3 amino acids: CASSLGGPLILAKNIQYF. CDR3 DNA: TGTGCCAGCAGCTTAGGGGGGCCCCTTATATTAGCCAAAAACATTCAGTACTTC.

The V and J genes are TRBV24-1 and TRBJ2-1; TRBD2 agrees at 11 bases. The V segment lost 3 bases and the J segment 5 bases; nucleotides outside the gene matches: 2. The CDR3 covers 15 residues. Germline V gives CDR1 KGHDR, CDR2 SFDVKD. CDR3 residues: CATSDVAGGDNEQFF. CDR3 coding DNA: TGTGCCACCAGTGATGTAGCGGGAGGGGACAATGAGCAGTTCTTC.

V is TRBV7-9 and J is TRBJ2-1; the match to TRBD1 covers 7 bases. The CDR3 covers 16 residues. With 0 bases clipped from V and 3 bases from J, the junction kept 5 bases outside the gene matches. From germline, CDR1 is SEHNR and CDR2 FQNEAQ (reference sequence). CDR3 sequence: CASSLALGTDYNEQFF. The DNA of the CDR3 is TGTGCCAGCAGCTTAGCGCTCGGGACAGACTACAATGAGCAGTTCTTC.

The chain uses TRBV19 and TRBJ1-3; the D gene is possibly TRBD1 (5 bases). The CDR3 loop spans 15 amino acids. Germline V lookup: CDR1 LNHDA, CDR2 SQIVND (reference sequence). Trimming cost V 8 bases and J 4 bases, with 18 bases left between them. DNA of the CDR3: TGTGCCAGTTCGAGAGGCGGGGCTACAGGAAACACCATATATTTT. This sequence encodes CASSRGGATGNTIYF.

As to this clone: Other DNA sequences of this sample code for an identical CDR3. V gene TRBV6-5 combines with J gene TRBJ2-3; 7 bases align to TRBD2. Germline CDR1 MNHEY, CDR2 SVGAGI. V shed 2 bases and J 1 base; nucleotides not matched to a gene: 3. This CDR3 is 15 amino acids long. The CDR3: CASSYQRGRTDTQYF. CDR3 sequence (DNA): TGTGCCAGCAGTTACCAGCGGGGACGCACAGATACGCAGTATTTT.

CDR3 DNA: TGTGCCAGCAGCTTAGCTATAGACAGGGCCTCAGGCGGCTACACCTTC. This gives the protein CASSLAIDRASGGYTF. The chain uses TRBV7-2 and TRBJ1-2, with 7 nucleotides matching TRBD1. The CDR3 totals 16 residues. V lost 0 bases and J lost 8; bases outside the gene matches: 12. Germline V gene sequence: CDR1 SGHTA, CDR2 FQGNSA.

This chain links TRBV10-3 with TRBJ1-5; D uncertain. This CDR3 is 13 amino acids long. CDR1 and CDR2 (germline): ENHRY, SYGVKD. V lost 0 bases and J lost 7, with 7 bases in between. Here the CDR3 reads CAISESTLQPQHF. The CDR3 DNA reads TGTGCCATCAGTGAGTCGACTCTACAGCCCCAGCATTTT.

The count of this clone is one. The chain carries TRBV19 and TRBJ2-3; D uncertain. In germline, CDR1 is LNHDA, CDR2 SQIVND (reference sequence). The CDR3 contains 13 residues. V dropped 5 bases and J dropped 1 base, with 7 bases sitting between them. The CDR3 DNA reads TGTGCCAGTAGTTCCTCCCGCACAGATACGCAGTATTTT. Translated, it gives CASSSSRTDTQYF.

This clone was seen a handful of times. The rearrangement joins TRBV4-1 to TRBJ1-3; 12 positions match TRBD1. CDR1 MGHRA and CDR2 YSYEKL come from the germline V gene. CDR3 length: 16 residues. The ends lost 3 bases at V and 0 bases at J; junction bases unmatched: 0. CDR3 region: CASSQGQGASGNTIYF. CDR3 sequence (DNA): TGCGCCAGCAGCCAGGGACAGGGGGCCTCTGGAAACACCATATATTTT.

This clone showed up just once. The rearrangement uses TRBV27 and TRBJ1-4; 9 positions agree with TRBD1. Unmatched junction bases numbered 5, after V lost 6 bases and J lost 3 bases. CDR1 is MNHEY, CDR2 SMNVEV, per germline (reference sequence). CDR3 length equals 15 residues. CDR3 amino acids: CASRQQGAANEKLFF. The CDR3 region has the DNA TGTGCCAGCAGACAACAGGGGGCTGCTAATGAAAAACTGTTTTTT.

This chain connects TRBV5-4 to TRBJ1-1; 10 bases align to TRBD1. Trimming at V came to 0 bases and at J to 4 bases, leaving 6 bases not matched to a gene. The CDR3 is 16 amino acids. CDR1 and CDR2 from the germline V gene are SGHNT and YYREEE (reference sequence). In nucleotides, the CDR3 is TGTGCCAGCAGCTTGGGGCGACAGGGGGCGGGCACTGAAGCTTTCTTT. It is translated as CASSLGRQGAGTEAFF. Variable domain in full (rest from reference TRBV5-4 and TRBJ1-1): ETGVTQSPTHLIKTRGQQVTLRCSSQSGHNTVSWYQQALGQGPQFIFQYYREEENGRGNFPPRFSGLQFPNYSSELNVNALELDDSALYLCASSLGRQGAGTEAFFGQGTRLTVV.

The chain joins TRBV11-3 to TRBJ2-2; weak D call: TRBD2 (6 bases). The CDR3 is 13 residues long. Trimming took 5 bases from V and 7 from J, leaving 11 bases between them. Per germline, CDR1 SGHNT and CDR2 YENEEA. The chain's CDR3 is CASSPGRDGELFF. The CDR3 DNA sequence: TGTGCCAGCAGCCCGGGGCGGGACGGGGAGCTGTTTTTT.

The chain employs TRBV27 and TRBJ2-4; 7 bases line up with TRBD1. CDR3 length: 11 amino acids. V shed 7 bases and J 6 bases; nucleotides not matched to a gene: 0. Germline V gene data show CDR1 as MNHEY and CDR2 as SMNVEV (reference sequence). This CDR3 is CASKGANIQYF. In nucleotides, the CDR3 is TGTGCCAGCAAGGGGGCAAACATTCAGTACTTC.